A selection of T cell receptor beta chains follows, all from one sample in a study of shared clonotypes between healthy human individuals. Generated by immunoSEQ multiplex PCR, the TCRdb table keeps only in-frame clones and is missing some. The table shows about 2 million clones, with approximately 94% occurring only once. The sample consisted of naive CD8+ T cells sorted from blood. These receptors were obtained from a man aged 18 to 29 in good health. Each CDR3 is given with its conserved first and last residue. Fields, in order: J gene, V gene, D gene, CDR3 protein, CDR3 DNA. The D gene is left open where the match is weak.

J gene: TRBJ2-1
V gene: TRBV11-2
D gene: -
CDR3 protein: CASSLLDEQFF
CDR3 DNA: TGTGCCAGCAGCCTCCTAGATGAGCAGTTCTTC

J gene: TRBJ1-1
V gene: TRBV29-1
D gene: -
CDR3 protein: CSVEGEGRLTEAFF
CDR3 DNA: TGCAGCGTTGAAGGGGAGGGGAGGTTGACTGAAGCTTTCTTT

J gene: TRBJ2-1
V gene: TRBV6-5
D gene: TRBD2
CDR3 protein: CASSYGAGGPSEQFF
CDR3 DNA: TGTGCCAGCAGTTACGGGGCGGGAGGGCCCAGTGAGCAGTTCTTC

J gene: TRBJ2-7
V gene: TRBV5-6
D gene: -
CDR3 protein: CASSLAPGRSYEQYF
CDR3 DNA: TGTGCCAGCAGCTTGGCGCCGGGCAGATCCTACGAGCAGTACTTC

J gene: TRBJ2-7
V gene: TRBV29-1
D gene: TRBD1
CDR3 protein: CSVEAGTGGHEQYF
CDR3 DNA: TGCAGCGTCGAGGCCGGGACAGGGGGACACGAGCAGTACTTC

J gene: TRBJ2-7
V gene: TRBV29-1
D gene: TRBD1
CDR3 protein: CSVRQGNEQYF
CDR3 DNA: TGCAGCGTGAGACAGGGAAACGAGCAGTACTTC

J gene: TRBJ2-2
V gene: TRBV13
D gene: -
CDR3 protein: CASSLGLGRGGGELFF
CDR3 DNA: TGTGCCAGCAGCTTAGGCCTCGGGAGAGGAGGCGGGGAGCTGTTTTTT

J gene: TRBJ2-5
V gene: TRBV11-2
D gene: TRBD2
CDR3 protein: CASSLVGGGAETQYF
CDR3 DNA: TGTGCCAGCAGCTTAGTTGGCGGGGGGGCCGAGACCCAGTACTTC

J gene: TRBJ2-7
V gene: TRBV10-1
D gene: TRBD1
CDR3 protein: CASSDGTGMGEQYF
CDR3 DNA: TGCGCCAGCAGTGACGGGACAGGGATGGGCGAGCAGTACTTC

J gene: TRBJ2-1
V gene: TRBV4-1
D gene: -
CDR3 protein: CASSQVGVGNEQFF
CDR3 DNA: TGCGCCAGCAGCCAAGTGGGGGTTGGCAATGAGCAGTTCTTC

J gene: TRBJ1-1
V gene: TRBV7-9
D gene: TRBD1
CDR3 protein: CASSPGQGGTNTEAFF
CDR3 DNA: TGTGCCAGCAGCCCAGGACAGGGGGGGACGAACACTGAAGCTTTCTTT

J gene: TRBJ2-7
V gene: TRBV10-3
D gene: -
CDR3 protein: CAIKDEGETYEQYF
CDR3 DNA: TGTGCCATCAAAGACGAGGGAGAAACCTACGAGCAGTACTTC

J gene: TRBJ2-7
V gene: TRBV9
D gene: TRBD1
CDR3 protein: CASSTGTGTYEQYF
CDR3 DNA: TGTGCCAGCAGCACCGGGACAGGGACCTACGAGCAGTACTTC

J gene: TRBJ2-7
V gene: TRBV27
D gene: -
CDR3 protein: CASSSYLSPSYEQYF
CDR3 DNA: TGTGCCAGCAGTTCCTACTTATCGCCGAGCTACGAGCAGTACTTC

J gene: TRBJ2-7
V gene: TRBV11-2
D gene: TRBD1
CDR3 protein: CASSLEYGGQGPYF
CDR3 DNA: TGTGCCAGCAGCTTAGAGTATGGGGGACAGGGCCCGTACTTC

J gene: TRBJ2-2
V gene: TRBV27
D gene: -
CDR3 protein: CASSPSEVYPGELFF
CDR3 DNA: TGTGCCAGCAGTCCGTCTGAGGTGTACCCCGGGGAGCTGTTTTTT

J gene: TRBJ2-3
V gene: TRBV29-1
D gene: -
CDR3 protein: CSVEFGSTDTQYF
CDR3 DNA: TGCAGCGTTGAATTTGGCTCCACAGATACGCAGTATTTT

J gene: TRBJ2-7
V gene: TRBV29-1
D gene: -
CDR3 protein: CSVVAGYEQYF
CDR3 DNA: TGCAGCGTTGTGGCCGGTTACGAGCAGTACTTC

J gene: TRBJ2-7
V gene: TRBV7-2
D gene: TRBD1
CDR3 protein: CASSVLPGTGDYEQYF
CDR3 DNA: TGTGCCAGCAGCGTCCTCCCCGGGACAGGGGACTACGAGCAGTACTTC

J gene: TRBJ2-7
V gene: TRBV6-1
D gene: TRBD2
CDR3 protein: CASSEGGLAVSYEQYF
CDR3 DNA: TGTGCCAGCAGTGAAGGGGGACTAGCGGTTTCCTACGAGCAGTACTTC

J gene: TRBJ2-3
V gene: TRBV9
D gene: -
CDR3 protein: CASSGTGGTDTQYF
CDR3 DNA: TGTGCCAGCAGCGGTACGGGGGGCACAGATACGCAGTATTTT

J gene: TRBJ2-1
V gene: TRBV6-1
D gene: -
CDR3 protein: CASSEAAGRENAQFF
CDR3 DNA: TGTGCCAGCAGTGAAGCGGCAGGGAGAGAAAATGCGCAGTTCTTC